The 20 T cell receptor beta chains in this list originate from one sample, sequenced in a study of prognosis after radiotherapy for stage I lung cancer. Using two-round multiplex PCR, the authors amplified TCR beta CDR3 from genomic DNA. Specific primers for each TRBV and TRBJ gene were what first-round PCR used. MiXCR, applied by TCRdb to the multiplex PCR reads, yields one record per CDR3 protein. The sample has about 22,000 distinct CDR3 sequences, 40% seen once. The source was PBMCs, collected before or after stereotactic body radiation therapy (not recorded which). Receptors were obtained from a donor aged 50 or older with non-small cell lung cancer.

The chain links TRBV27 to TRBJ2-7; 9 positions agree with TRBD2. The V gene end was trimmed by 4 bases and the J gene end by 5 bases; junction bases not matched to a gene: 12. This CDR3 region has 16 residues. Germline-derived CDR1 and CDR2 are MNHEY and SMNVEV (reference sequence). The DNA of the CDR3 is TGTGCCAGCAGTTCCCGGGTAGCGGGAGCAGGCCACGAGCAGTACTTC. It translates to CASSSRVAGAGHEQYF.

CDR3: CASTPQTDYTEAFF. The CDR3 DNA reads as TGTGCCAGCACTCCTCAGACAGACTACACTGAAGCTTTCTTT. The gene calls are TRBV25-1 and TRBJ1-1; possibly TRBD1 for D (5 bases). Germline CDR1 MGHDK, CDR2 SYGVNS. The CDR3 spans 14 residues. Trimming took 7 bases from V and 3 from J, leaving 15 bases between them.

The table lists this clonotype with many counts. The chain couples TRBV18 to TRBJ2-3, with D perhaps matching TRBD2 (6 bases). Germline-derived CDR1 and CDR2 are KGHSH and LQKENI. The CDR3 has 14 residues. The V end was cut by 0 bases, the J end by 7 bases, with 11 bases between. CDR3 DNA sequence: TGTGCCAGCTCACCACCCCCTGGGGGGAATACGCAGTATTTT. Protein sequence: CASSPPPGGNTQYF.

This clonotype was recorded at least ten times. This chain links TRBV5-1 with TRBJ2-1; TRBD2 might be the D (7 bases). Germline V CDR1 and CDR2: SGHRS, YFSETQ. CDR3 size: 17 residues. V gave up 0 bases and J gave up 5 bases, with 18 bases separating them. The CDR3 DNA reads as TGCGCCAGCAGCTTGGCCGGGGGGCTTCTTGGAAACAATGAGCAGTTCTTC. It codes for CASSLAGGLLGNNEQFF.

V is TRBV7-6 and J is TRBJ2-3, with 8 bases aligning to TRBD1. This CDR3 region has 15 residues. CDR1 SGHVS and CDR2 FNYEAQ come from the germline V gene. V lost 5 bases, J lost 3 bases, and 7 bases stayed unmatched. The DNA for the CDR3 is TGTGCCAGCAGCCTAAACAGGGGGTCAACAGATACGCAGTATTTT. Its translation: CASSLNRGSTDTQYF.

This clonotype was observed at least ten times. This rearrangement joins TRBV7-8 to TRBJ2-3; TRBD1 might be the D (7 bases). The CDR3 has 16 residues. Germline CDR1 and CDR2: SGHVS and FQNEAQ. V lost 2 bases and J 1 base, leaving 13 bases between the germline ends. The CDR3 reads CASSLNQGEGTDTQYF. The DNA of the CDR3 is TGTGCCAGCAGCTTAAACCAGGGGGAGGGCACAGATACGCAGTATTTT.

The chain employs TRBV18 and TRBJ1-4; D unclear. Germline values: CDR1 KGHSH, CDR2 LQKENI. The ends were cut back, 2 bases at V and 7 bases at J, with 8 bases in the middle. CDR3 length: 13 residues. The CDR3 loop is CASSPYSGEKLFF. CDR3 DNA sequence: TGTGCCAGCTCACCATATAGTGGTGAAAAACTGTTTTTT. Full variable domain (rest looked up from reference TRBV18 and TRBJ1-4): NAGVMQNPRHLVRRRGQEARLRCSPMKGHSHVYWYRQLPEEGLKFMVYLQKENIIDESGMPKERFSAEFPKEGPSILRIQQVVRGDSAAYFCASSPYSGEKLFFGSGTQLSVL.

This chain links TRBV7-9 with TRBJ2-7; D gene uncertain. Between the trimmed V and J ends, which lost 6 bases and 4 bases, there was a span of 7 bases. The germline CDR1 and CDR2 sequences are SEHNR and FQNEAQ (reference sequence). CDR3 length: 11 residues. Here the CDR3 reads CASRNGYEQYF. The CDR3 DNA sequence: TGTGCCAGCAGGAACGGATACGAGCAGTACTTC.

This clonotype was recorded many times. The chain joins TRBV12-5 to TRBJ2-1; the D gene is possibly TRBD2 (5 bases). CDR3 length: 15 residues. Germline CDR1 reads LGHNT; CDR2 reads FRNRAP. Trimming removed 0 bases from V and 5 bases from J, with 11 bases in between. CDR3 coding DNA: TGTGCTAGTGGTTTGGTACTAGGAGAAAACAATGAGCAGTTCTTC. This sequence encodes CASGLVLGENNEQFF. Filled out from reference TRBV12-5 and TRBJ2-1, the complete variable domain reads DARVTQTPRHKVTEMGQEVTMRCQPILGHNTVFWYRQTMMQGLELLAYFRNRAPLDDSGMPKDRFSAEMPDATLATLKIQPSEPRDSAVYFCASGLVLGENNEQFFGPGTRLTVL.

The chain employs TRBV19 and TRBJ2-2; TRBD2 might be the D (6 bases). The germline V gene encodes CDR1 LNHDA and CDR2 SQIVND (reference sequence). This CDR3 is 15 amino acids long. Trimming shortened V by 1 base and J by 3 bases, and 9 bases separated the two germline ends. CDR3 in amino acids: CASSIVRDYTGELFF. Here the CDR3 DNA reads TGTGCCAGTAGTATAGTAAGGGACTACACCGGGGAGCTGTTTTTT.

The sample holds many counts of this clonotype. The chain recombines TRBV6-4 with TRBJ2-2; 9 positions agree with TRBD1. With V trimmed by 5 bases and J by 4 bases, 5 bases remained unmatched. Germline CDR1 MRHNA, CDR2 SNTAGT. The CDR3 sequence is 15 residues long. CDR3 sequence: CASSIGTGITGELFF. CDR3 coding DNA: TGTGCCAGCAGTATAGGGACAGGGATCACCGGGGAGCTGTTTTTT.

This clonotype appeared many times. V usage is TRBV4-1 and J usage is TRBJ1-1; 9 bases map to TRBD1. In germline, CDR1 is MGHRA, CDR2 YSYEKL. V dropped 0 bases and J dropped 4; count of bases not matched to a gene: 0. The length of the CDR3 is 14 residues. The CDR3 nucleotides read TGCGCCAGCAGCCAAGAGGACAGGGGCACTGAAGCTTTCTTT. It encodes CASSQEDRGTEAFF.

There are many counts of this clonotype. The junction differs from germline at one of its ends, possibly a read error. The chain links TRBV7-9 to TRBJ2-7; D may be TRBD1 (6 bases). From germline, CDR1 is SEHNR and CDR2 FQNEAQ (reference sequence). The CDR3 runs 14 residues. The CDR3 reads CASSLGDRPYEQYF. The CDR3 bases are TGTGCCAGCAGCTTAGGAGACAGGCCCTATGAGCAGTACTTC.

In this sample, this clonotype turned up many times. J is TRBJ1-1 and V is TRBV28; D is perhaps TRBD1 (5 bases). CDR1 and CDR2 (germline): MDHEN, SYDVKM. Trimming stripped 5 bases from V and 1 base from J, with 11 bases between. The length of the CDR3 is 14 residues. The CDR3 region is CASSEDTGNTEAFF. CDR3 bases: TGTGCCAGCAGTGAGGACACGGGGAACACTGAAGCTTTCTTT.

About this clonotype: A much more abundant neighbour one base away suggests this may be a read error. The chain couples TRBV12-3 or TRBV12-4 to TRBJ2-1; D not resolved. The J call may not be correct, given that the DNA end is closer to TRBJ2-5. The CDR3 runs to 17 residues. The CDR3 DNA reads as TGTGCCAGCAGTTACTCCTTAATGAAGGACCGGTCGGATACCCAGTACTTC. Its protein product is CASSYSLMKDRSDTQYF.

This chain joins TRBV20-1 and TRBJ2-7; D unresolved. CDR3 length: 15 residues. CDR1 DFQATT and CDR2 SNEGSKA come from the germline V gene (reference sequence). Trimming pared 6 bases from V and 3 bases from J, leaving 21 bases between. The CDR3 reads CSAHEARGDLYEQYF. The CDR3 nucleotides read TGCAGTGCGCACGAGGCTAGAGGAGACCTCTACGAGCAGTACTTC.

This clonotype is medium-sized by share. The CDR3 DNA follows: TGTGCCAGCGTTGGTCAGGAGGGACAGACTGAGCAGTTCTTC. This translates into CASVGQEGQTEQFF. The rearrangement joins TRBV2 to TRBJ2-1; tentative D call: TRBD1 (7 bases). Per germline, CDR1 SNHLY and CDR2 FYNNEI. The CDR3 runs 14 residues. V gave up 8 bases and J gave up 9 bases, with 20 bases separating them.

At least ten counts were recorded for this clonotype. The chain has TRBV13 and TRBJ2-2, with 10 bases matching TRBD2. CDR3 length: 16 amino acids. CDR1 and CDR2 from the germline V gene are PRHDT and FYEKMQ (reference sequence). The trim removed 4 bases at V and 1 base at J, leaving 3 bases unmatched. The CDR3 DNA sequence: TGTGCCAGCAGCTCCCCTAGCGGGAGGAACACCGGGGAGCTGTTTTTT. Its protein product is CASSSPSGRNTGELFF.

V usage is TRBV5-1 and J usage is TRBJ2-1; 9 bases agree with TRBD1. The CDR3 is 14 residues long. Trimming removed 5 bases from V and 13 bases from J; junction bases left unmatched: 13. Germline loops: CDR1 SGHRS, CDR2 YFSETQ. CDR3 sequence reads: CASRLGTGLALQFF. DNA of the CDR3: TGCGCCAGCAGACTAGGGACAGGGCTAGCACTCCAGTTCTTC.

This clonotype was detected many times. J is TRBJ2-1 and V is TRBV11-2; a possible D gene is TRBD1 (5 bases). Germline V gene data show CDR1 as SGHAT and CDR2 as FQNNGV. The V end was cut by 0 bases, the J end by 6 bases, with 12 bases between. The CDR3 has 15 amino acids. CDR3 sequence reads: CASSLEPWGINEQFF. CDR3 nucleotides: TGTGCCAGCAGCTTAGAGCCTTGGGGCATCAATGAGCAGTTCTTC.